These 16 T cell receptor beta chains originate from one sample sequenced in a study of regulatory T cells in long-lasting Graves disease. Time point in this sample: persistent/refractory GD, antithyroid drugs over 5 years with positive TRAb. PBMCs provided the RNA from which the TCR library was made. Arm-PCR with iRepertoire HTBI primers amplified the CDR3 regions for these TCR beta libraries. MiXCR was run by TCRdb on the multiplex PCR reads, yielding one entry per CDR3 protein. There are a few hundred thousand distinct CDR3 sequences in the sample; around a fifth occur only once, and roughly 56% lies in the top ten. The source was peripheral blood mononuclear cells (PBMCs), collected when the disease was refractory, from a patient treated with antithyroid drugs. The source of these receptors is a female donor with Graves disease.

This clonotype was observed at least ten times. The chain carries TRBV29-1 and TRBJ2-5; TRBD1 matches 9 bases. Germline CDR1 SQVTM, CDR2 ANQGSEA. V shed 7 bases, J shed 4 bases, and the junction held 10 bases outside the gene matches. The CDR3 is 14 amino acids. CDR3 DNA: TGCAGCGCCGACCCGGGACAGGGTCTAGAGACCCAGTACTTC. Translating it yields CSADPGQGLETQYF.

On this clonotype itself: A much larger clone lies a single base off, so this may be a read error. The genes are TRBV7-2 and TRBJ1-4; TRBD1 matches 7 bases. CDR3 length: 14 residues. The trim removed 4 bases at V and 7 bases at J, leaving 6 bases unmatched. Germline-derived CDR1 and CDR2 are SGHTA and FQGNSA. CDR3 sequence: CASSSRSGGEKLFF. In nucleotides, the CDR3 is TGTGCCAGCAGCTCAAGGTCAGGGGGTGAAAAACTGTTTTTT.

This clonotype was counted between two and nine times. CDR3 nucleotide sequence: TGCAGTGCTAGATCCCTGGATTTTGGCACAGATACGCAGTATTTT. It codes for CSARSLDFGTDTQYF. This rearrangement joins TRBV20-1 to TRBJ2-3, with D hard to call. This CDR3 is 15 amino acids long. Germline V gives CDR1 DFQATT, CDR2 SNEGSKA (reference sequence). V lost 2 bases to trimming and J lost 1 base, with 13 bases between them.

This clonotype has a count of ten or more. The chain links TRBV2 to TRBJ1-2, with 8 bases identical to TRBD1. CDR3 length: 13 residues. Trimming removed 9 bases from V and 4 bases from J; junction bases left unmatched: 7. CDR1 and CDR2 from the germline V gene are SNHLY and FYNNEI. CDR3 sequence reads: CARTQGGSYGYTF. The CDR3 DNA is TGTGCCAGGACACAGGGGGGCTCCTATGGCTACACCTTC.

The chain recombines TRBV6-2 or TRBV6-3 with TRBJ1-3, with D uncertain. The CDR3 extends over 13 amino acids. Trimming left V 4 bases short and J 0 bases short, with 4 bases between. The V gene's germline CDR1 is MNHEY and CDR2 SVGEGT. The CDR3 reads CASSLHSGNTIYF. The CDR3 DNA sequence: TGTGCCAGCAGTTTACACTCTGGAAACACCATATATTTT.

V usage is TRBV10-3 and J usage is TRBJ2-4; unclear D gene. The CDR3 has 16 residues. The V end lost 0 bases, the J end lost 3 bases, and 12 bases lay between the germline ends. The germline V gene has CDR1 ENHRY and CDR2 SYGVKD. The CDR3 here is CAISESTLGDKNIQYF. The CDR3 nucleotides are TGTGCCATCAGTGAGTCGACTCTTGGCGACAAAAACATTCAGTACTTC.

The chain joins TRBV7-9 to TRBJ1-4; 8 nucleotides match TRBD1. Unmatched junction bases numbered 8, after V lost 1 base and J lost 7 bases. In germline, CDR1 is SEHNR, CDR2 FQNEAQ (reference sequence). The CDR3 is 16 amino acids. This CDR3 reads CASSLGAGGAGEKLFF. The DNA for the CDR3 is TGTGCCAGCAGCTTAGGGGCAGGGGGCGCAGGTGAAAAACTGTTTTTT.

The rearrangement links TRBV12-3 or TRBV12-4 to TRBJ2-1, with D possibly being TRBD1 or TRBD2 (5 bases each). This CDR3 is built from 12 residues. The V end was cut by 5 bases, the J end by 10 bases, with 12 bases between. CDR3 protein: CASSPEGREQFF. As DNA, the CDR3 is TGTGCCAGCAGTCCAGAGGGGCGCGAGCAGTTCTTC.

The gene calls are TRBV4-1 and TRBJ1-1; D remains unclear. The CDR3 length is 16 residues. Germline lookup yields CDR1 MGHRA and CDR2 YSYEKL. V was cut by 1 base and J by 0 bases, with 12 bases left in between. In DNA, the CDR3 is TGCGCCAGCAGCCAAGTAAGGCTGGCGGTGAACACTGAAGCTTTCTTT. This sequence encodes CASSQVRLAVNTEAFF.

This clonotype was detected a few times. The chain carries TRBV12-3 or TRBV12-4 and TRBJ1-1, with D possibly TRBD1 on 6 matching bases. The CDR3 sequence is 13 residues long. The V gene lost 5 bases and the J gene lost 4 bases, with 11 bases spanning the gap. Here the CDR3 DNA reads TGTGCCAGCAGTACAGGGATGGGCACTGAAGCTTTCTTT. It translates to CASSTGMGTEAFF.

CDR3 DNA: TGTGCCTGGACGTCCAGGGGCGGCTACGAGCAGTACTTC. It translates to CAWTSRGGYEQYF. The chain has TRBV30 and TRBJ2-7, with a weak D call TRBD1 (6 bases). Germline V CDR1 and CDR2: GTSNPN, SVGIG (reference sequence). With 4 bases removed from V and 3 bases from J, the gap between germline ends came to 13 bases. The CDR3 contains 13 residues.

In its sample, this clonotype was seen many times. This chain connects TRBV2 to TRBJ1-4; D not certain. This CDR3 is 15 amino acids long. The ends were cut back, 2 bases at V and 7 bases at J, with 14 bases in the middle. Germline assignment: CDR1 SNHLY and CDR2 FYNNEI. CDR3: CASSESGQEGEKLFF. Here the CDR3 DNA reads TGTGCCAGCAGTGAAAGCGGTCAGGAAGGTGAAAAACTGTTTTTT.

This clonotype was picked up a small number of times. V usage is TRBV18 and J usage is TRBJ2-7; D gene uncertain. V gave up 0 bases and J gave up 4 bases, with 10 bases separating them. The CDR3 has 14 residues. Germline-derived CDR1 and CDR2 are KGHSH and LQKENI. CDR3 residues: CASSPPGVMYEQYF. Here the CDR3 DNA reads TGTGCCAGCTCACCACCGGGCGTCATGTACGAGCAGTACTTC.

This clonotype has more than one count but fewer than ten. This chain's CDR3 is CASSTGTGNTIYF. For the CDR3, the DNA is TGTGCCAGCAGTACCGGGACAGGAAACACCATATATTTT. The chain uses TRBV27 and TRBJ1-3; D is perhaps TRBD1 (6 bases). V gave up 5 bases and J gave up 4 bases, with 9 bases separating them. Germline CDR1 is MNHEY and CDR2 is SMNVEV (reference sequence). The CDR3 covers 13 residues.

This clonotype was seen many times. J is TRBJ1-5 and V is TRBV15; 9 bases agree with TRBD1. CDR1 and CDR2 from the germline V gene are LNHNV and YYDKDF (reference sequence). J gave up 6 bases and V 5 bases, and 8 bases lay outside the gene matches. This CDR3 has 15 residues. The DNA for the CDR3 is TGTGCCACCAGCCCTGGGGACAGGGAGACTCAGCCCCAGCATTTT. Translated: CATSPGDRETQPQHF.

At least ten counts were recorded for this clonotype. The genes are TRBV28 and TRBJ1-2; 10 bases line up with TRBD1. The V segment lost 5 bases and the J segment 4 bases; nucleotides outside the gene matches: 13. The CDR3 covers 17 residues. In germline, CDR1 is MDHEN, CDR2 SYDVKM. The CDR3 reads CASSGSGTGASLYGYTF. The DNA for the CDR3 is TGTGCCAGCAGTGGCTCCGGGACAGGGGCGTCTCTCTATGGCTACACCTTC.